Detailed here is one T cell receptor (beta chain). There are 13 residues in the CDR3. V lost 4 bases to trimming and J lost 8 bases; unmatched junction nucleotides: 5. CDR1 and CDR2 (germline): SGHTA, FQGNSA. This specimen belongs to a study of cytomegalovirus exposure and HLA in healthy donors. The primer mix had 60 Vbeta and 13 Jbeta primers. Sequenced by immunoSEQ multiplex PCR; TCRdb stores in-frame clones only, minus some. The sample yields 85,000 to 90,000 clones, around 84% seen once. The source is a man in his forties in good health and CMV-seropositive. Material: PBMCs. V gene TRBV7-2 combines with J gene TRBJ2-4, with TRBD2 matching 7 bases. In DNA form, the CDR3 reads TGTGCCAGCAGCTCACTAGCGAGGGACATTCAGTACTTC. This encodes CASSSLARDIQYF.